These T cell receptor beta chains were read from a single sample in a study of T cells of healthy individuals. One entry per CDR3 protein, called by TCRdb with MiXCR from the 5' RACE reads. The sample has under 70,000 distinct CDR3 sequences; about 15% are singletons. Receptors were obtained from a human donor in good health. The CDR3 runs from the conserved cysteine through the conserved F or W. D genes are given only for firm matches. For some rows the clone size is stated as once, few or many, or as a class when expanded; others skip it.

j_call d_call v_call clone_size cdr3_aa cdr3_nt
TRBJ1-5 . TRBV29-1 many CSVVLQGRDNQPQHF TGCAGCGTTGTACTCCAGGGGAGGGACAATCAGCCCCAGCATTTT
TRBJ1-5 . TRBV4-3 . CASSQEHRDSNQPQHF TGCGCCAGCAGCCAGGAGCACCGGGATAGCAATCAGCCCCAGCATTTT
TRBJ2-1 . TRBV7-3 . CASSRGGEQFF TGTGCCAGCAGCCGGGGCGGTGAGCAGTTCTTC
TRBJ1-2 . TRBV29-1 medium-sized CSVVQGHGYTF TGCAGCGTTGTCCAGGGTCATGGCTACACCTTC
TRBJ2-6 . TRBV10-3 few CAISGANVLTF TGTGCCATATCTGGGGCCAACGTCCTGACTTTC
TRBJ2-7 TRBD1 TRBV6-5 many CASRPTTGHEQYF TGTGCCAGCAGGCCGACGACAGGGCACGAGCAGTACTTC
TRBJ1-5 . TRBV2 . CASSVERGNQPQHF TGTGCCAGCAGTGTAGAGAGGGGCAATCAGCCCCAGCATTTT
TRBJ2-7 . TRBV6-2/TRBV6-3 few CASSPWGDEQYF TGTGCCAGCAGTCCCTGGGGGGACGAGCAGTACTTC
TRBJ2-1 TRBD1 TRBV7-6 few CASKGRGLNNEQFF TGTGCCAGCAAGGGAAGGGGGCTTAACAATGAGCAGTTCTTC
TRBJ1-5 TRBD1 TRBV4-3 . CASSPSTGSKPQHF TGCGCCAGCAGCCCCTCGACAGGGAGTAAGCCCCAGCATTTT
TRBJ1-5 . TRBV7-9 many CASSLDEGQPQHF TGTGCCAGCAGCTTAGACGAGGGTCAGCCCCAGCATTTT
TRBJ1-1 . TRBV7-2 few CASSLGTGAEAFF TGTGCCAGCAGCTTAGGTACGGGCGCTGAAGCTTTCTTT
TRBJ2-1 . TRBV29-1 many CSVEVPGPYNEQFF TGCAGCGTTGAAGTGCCGGGGCCTTACAATGAGCAGTTCTTC
TRBJ1-6 . TRBV6-2/TRBV6-3 many CASKWVDSPLHF TGTGCCAGCAAATGGGTGGACTCACCCCTCCACTTT
TRBJ2-6 . TRBV5-5 many CASSLVGAPGANVLTF TGTGCCAGCAGCTTGGTAGGGGCTCCTGGGGCCAACGTCCTGACTTTC
TRBJ2-7 . TRBV18 . CASSPSFFTGSAYEQYF TGTGCCAGCTCACCCTCGTTTTTTACGGGAAGCGCCTACGAGCAGTACTTC
TRBJ2-4 . TRBV6-4 many CASSDGVGNIQYF TGTGCCAGCAGTGACGGGGTTGGAAACATTCAGTACTTC
TRBJ2-3 . TRBV14 . CASSRGDADTQYF TGTGCCAGCAGTAGGGGGGACGCAGATACGCAGTATTTT
TRBJ2-6 . TRBV6-5 few CASSSLSGANVLTF TGTGCCAGCAGTTCCCTCTCTGGGGCCAACGTCCTGACTTTC
TRBJ1-2 . TRBV5-4 . CASSSFPQGRANYGYTF TGTGCCAGCAGCTCGTTCCCTCAGGGGCGAGCTAACTATGGCTACACCTTC
TRBJ2-6 TRBD1 TRBV11-2 few CASSRGTGLHSGANVLTF TGTGCCAGCAGCCGCGGGACAGGTCTACACTCTGGGGCCAACGTCCTGACTTTC
TRBJ2-7 . TRBV4-1 many CASSDHSEQYF TGCGCCAGCAGCGATCATTCGGAGCAGTACTTC
TRBJ2-1 TRBD2 TRBV20-1 . CSAHSGGSYNEQFF TGCAGTGCCCATAGCGGGGGATCCTACAATGAGCAGTTCTTC
TRBJ2-6 . TRBV9 many CASSVMRGLSSGANVLTF TGTGCCAGCAGCGTAATGAGAGGACTCTCCTCTGGGGCCAACGTCCTGACTTTC
TRBJ2-7 . TRBV6-6 many CASSIEYEQYF TGTGCCAGCAGTATCGAATACGAGCAGTACTTC
TRBJ1-6 TRBD1 TRBV7-8 few CASSALTGDHSPLHF TGTGCCAGCAGCGCTTTGACAGGGGACCATTCACCCCTCCACTTT
TRBJ1-5 . TRBV19 . CASSNRELNQPQHF TGTGCCAGTAGTAACCGGGAGCTCAATCAGCCCCAGCATTTT
TRBJ2-1 . TRBV21-1 . CASSIRDRGKDNEQFF TGTGCCAGCAGCATTAGGGACAGGGGGAAAGATAATGAGCAGTTCTTC
TRBJ1-1 TRBD1 TRBV5-6 once CASSQGQTRSNTEAFF TGTGCCAGCAGCCAGGGACAGACACGATCGAACACTGAAGCTTTCTTT
TRBJ1-1 . TRBV4-3 . CASSQEDFTEAFF TGCGCCAGCAGCCAAGAAGACTTCACTGAAGCTTTCTTT
TRBJ2-1 TRBD2 TRBV20-1 many CSARDGIAGEGEQFF TGCAGTGCTAGAGACGGGATAGCGGGAGAAGGTGAGCAGTTCTTC
TRBJ2-3 . TRBV20-1 many CSAAQGLGTDTQYF TGCAGTGCGGCCCAGGGATTAGGCACAGATACGCAGTATTTT
TRBJ2-5 . TRBV6-2/TRBV6-3 few CASSEREVETQYF TGTGCCAGCAGTGAAAGGGAGGTAGAGACCCAGTACTTC
TRBJ2-7 . TRBV15 few CATSRETVGEQYF TGTGCCACCAGCAGAGAGACGGTGGGTGAGCAGTACTTC
TRBJ2-7 TRBD1 TRBV2 few CASRYGDSSYEQYF TGTGCCAGCAGGTATGGGGACAGCTCCTACGAGCAGTACTTC
TRBJ2-7 . TRBV18 many CASSPAQGGPYEQYF TGTGCCAGCTCACCGGCGCAGGGGGGACCCTACGAGCAGTACTTC
TRBJ2-1 TRBD1 TRBV7-8 few CASSHRTGGVRRGANEQFF TGTGCCAGCAGCCACAGGACAGGGGGCGTAAGACGGGGCGCGAATGAGCAGTTCTTC
TRBJ2-7 TRBD2 TRBV5-1 . CASSPIAGRPREQYF TGCGCCAGCAGCCCCATAGCGGGAAGGCCCCGCGAGCAGTACTTC
TRBJ2-5 . TRBV7-2 few CASSGGPGAPQETQYF TGTGCCAGCAGCGGGGGCCCCGGGGCCCCTCAAGAGACCCAGTACTTC
TRBJ1-2 . TRBV18 many CASSPPSNRENYGYTF TGTGCCAGCTCACCACCTTCTAACAGAGAAAACTATGGCTACACCTTC
TRBJ1-2 . TRBV7-9 . CASSWQDYGYTF TGTGCCAGCAGCTGGCAGGACTATGGCTACACCTTC
TRBJ2-1 TRBD2 TRBV12-3/TRBV12-4 many CASSLSHSGGAINEQFF TGTGCCAGCAGTTTATCCCATAGCGGGGGGGCCATCAATGAGCAGTTCTTC
TRBJ1-2 . TRBV9 many CASSVVSGGNGYTF TGTGCCAGCAGCGTAGTGTCTGGGGGCAATGGCTACACCTTC
TRBJ2-5 . TRBV11-2 many CASTSSETQYF TGTGCCAGCACCTCATCGGAGACCCAGTACTTC
TRBJ1-5 TRBD1 TRBV20-1 many CSAFPQGAGNQPQHF TGCAGTGCTTTTCCACAGGGGGCTGGCAATCAGCCCCAGCATTTT
TRBJ1-5 . TRBV20-1 many CSARPTGRDQPQHF TGCAGTGCTAGACCAACAGGGAGAGATCAGCCCCAGCATTTT
TRBJ1-1 TRBD1 TRBV7-2 many CASRPQGALEAFF TGTGCCAGCAGACCCCAGGGGGCACTTGAAGCTTTCTTT